The 8 T cell receptor beta chains in this list originate from one sample, sequenced in a study of T cells after yellow fever vaccination. TCRdb independently ran MiXCR on the 5' RACE reads; one entry per CDR3 protein. Of 300,000 or so distinct CDR3 sequences detected, 10% to 15% appear once; the ten largest clones hold 0.45% to 0.65%. The sample here was CD4+ T cells sorted from PBMCs, taken 45 days after the yellow fever booster vaccination. These TCRs come from a man aged 25 to 40 who received the YFV17D yellow fever vaccine.

This clonotype was found many times. The V call is TRBV5-1, the J call TRBJ2-7; TRBD1 or TRBD2 may be the D gene (5 bases each). Trimming stripped 4 bases from V and 7 bases from J, with 15 bases between. From germline, CDR1 is SGHRS and CDR2 YFSETQ. This CDR3 is built from 13 residues. CDR3 sequence (DNA): TGCGCCAGCAGCCTCCGGGACCAAGGAGAGCAGTACTTC. Its protein product is CASSLRDQGEQYF.

This clonotype was recorded a few times. The chain uses TRBV20-1 and TRBJ2-7, with 10 positions matching TRBD1. This CDR3 is built from 14 residues. The J segment lost 6 bases and the V segment lost 2 bases, leaving 7 bases of the junction unmatched. The V gene's germline CDR1 is DFQATT and CDR2 SNEGSKA (reference sequence). The DNA of the CDR3 is TGCAGTGCTAGAACACGGGACAGGGGTACCGAGCAGTACTTC. This sequence encodes CSARTRDRGTEQYF.

This clonotype was seen a handful of times. This chain links TRBV11-2 with TRBJ2-1; TRBD2 agrees at 10 bases. V lost 3 bases, J lost 4 bases, and 12 bases stayed unmatched. Looked up from germline, CDR1 is SGHAT and CDR2 is FQNNGV. The CDR3 runs to 18 residues. CDR3 sequence reads: CASSFLGRLAGGYNEQFF. CDR3 DNA sequence: TGTGCCAGCAGCTTTTTAGGGCGTTTAGCGGGAGGATACAATGAGCAGTTCTTC.

This sequence joins TRBV15 and TRBJ2-1; no firm D call. From germline, CDR1 is LNHNV and CDR2 YYDKDF (reference sequence). V was clipped by 0 bases and J by 0 bases, with 9 bases between them. The CDR3 is 16 amino acids. CDR3: CATSRDSPRSYNEQFF. CDR3 coding DNA: TGTGCCACCAGCAGAGACTCCCCCCGCTCCTACAATGAGCAGTTCTTC.

This clonotype came up a few times. The V and J genes are TRBV15 and TRBJ2-5, with D perhaps TRBD1 (5 bases). This CDR3 contains 14 residues. The ends were cut back, 0 bases at V and 1 base at J, with 6 bases in the middle. Germline V gene data show CDR1 as LNHNV and CDR2 as YYDKDF (reference sequence). The CDR3 region is CATSRDRAQETQYF. For the CDR3, the DNA is TGTGCCACCAGCAGAGACAGGGCCCAAGAGACCCAGTACTTC.

This clonotype was counted between two and nine times. The chain joins TRBV20-1 to TRBJ1-1, with D possibly matching TRBD1 (5 bases). Per germline, CDR1 DFQATT and CDR2 SNEGSKA (reference sequence). V dropped 1 base and J dropped 4 bases, with 7 bases sitting between them. The length of the CDR3 is 12 residues. The CDR3: CSARAGGTEAFF. The CDR3 DNA is TGCAGTGCTAGAGCGGGGGGCACTGAAGCTTTCTTT.

Only one count was recorded for this clonotype. One base away lies a much larger clone, so this may be a sequencing read error. This chain uses TRBV6-5 with TRBJ2-5; tentatively, D is TRBD2 (6 bases). The V and J ends lost 0 bases and 4 bases respectively, with 15 bases between them. Germline CDR1 MNHEY, CDR2 SVGAGI. The CDR3 extends over 16 amino acids. The CDR3 sequence is CASSYSGGRLAETQYF. CDR3 sequence (DNA): TGTGCCAGCAGTTACTCGGGAGGTCGTCTGGCAGAGACCCAGTACTTC.

This clonotype appeared a few times. The gene calls are TRBV29-1 and TRBJ2-7; the D gene is possibly TRBD2 (5 bases). In germline, CDR1 is SQVTM, CDR2 ANQGSEA. The germline V and J ends were trimmed by 5 bases and 7 bases, with 15 bases remaining between them. CDR3 length equals 12 residues. The CDR3 nucleotides read TGCAGCGTTCGACTATTTACGGGGGAGCAGTACTTC. Translated: CSVRLFTGEQYF.